Sequencing of this T cell receptor beta chain was carried out in a study of cytomegalovirus exposure and HLA in healthy donors. Use of 60 Vbeta and 13 Jbeta primers characterized the PCR. Assay used: immunoSEQ multiplex PCR; TCRdb lists only in-frame clones, some missing. The table has 280,000 or so clones, roughly 89% seen once. The source material was PBMCs. The clonotype comes from a woman aged 18-29 years in good health and CMV-seronegative.

CDR3 in amino acids: CASSLWGTLPTNEKLFF. CDR3 nucleotides: TGTGCCAGCAGCTTGTGGGGGACACTACCAACTAATGAAAAACTGTTTTTT. The gene calls are TRBV5-6 and TRBJ1-4, with D possibly TRBD1 on 6 matching bases. Trimming left V 1 base short and J 0 bases short, with 13 bases between. Germline V gene data show CDR1 as SGHDT and CDR2 as YYEEEE. The CDR3 has 17 amino acids.